Sequencing of this T cell receptor (beta chain) was carried out in a study of cytomegalovirus exposure and HLA in healthy donors. Study-wide background: A preliminary data release comprised 80 million to 95 million unique TCRs obtained from HLA-typed donors. Study conclusions and caveats: Later analysis showed TCR association rates varying by HLA locus, highest for DRB1 and lowest for HLA-C.

This CDR3 comprises 17 residues. The germline gives CDR1 MGHDK, CDR2 SYGVNS. V dropped 3 bases and J dropped 3; count of bases not matched to a gene: 9. Note on this clone: Its specificity is unknown.

PCR involved 60 Vbeta and 13 Jbeta primers. The protocol was immunoSEQ multiplex PCR, while the TCRdb copy is restricted to in-frame clones and leaves out a portion. The data contain 150,000 or so clones, about two thirds of them seen just once; the ten biggest clones take up approximately 1.6%. This chain connects TRBV25-1 to TRBJ2-1; TRBD2 aligns across 9 bases. The sample was PBMCs. The receptor was isolated from a young woman in good health and CMV-seronegative. The CDR3, as DNA: TGTGCCAGCAGTGAGATACCCCGGACTAGCGACTACAATGAGCAGTTCTTC. Protein: CASSEIPRTSDYNEQFF.